Listed below are T cell receptor beta chains from one sample, sequenced in a study of cytomegalovirus exposure and HLA in healthy donors. Data came from immunoSEQ multiplex PCR; TCRdb stores just in-frame clones and leaves some out. The sample includes 100,000 to 120,000 clones, more than 70% seen only once; the top ten take around 3.2%. What was sequenced was PBMCs. These receptors were collected from a woman in her sixties in good health and CMV-seropositive. CDR3s include the opening cysteine and the closing phenylalanine or tryptophan. D genes are given only for firm matches. The size entry is marked missing in some rows and otherwise reads once, few, many or a size class.

j_call,clone_size,d_call,v_call,cdr3_aa,cdr3_nt
TRBJ2-7,few,TRBD2,TRBV7-6,CASSPGGGRLVYEQYF,TGTGCCAGCAGCCCCGGCGGGGGGCGGCTCGTCTACGAGCAGTACTTC
TRBJ2-5,NA,TRBD1,TRBV4-1,CASNQGGLQETQYF,TGCGCCAGCAACCAAGGGGGCCTCCAAGAGACCCAGTACTTC
TRBJ2-7,NA,TRBD2,TRBV19,CASSPRTSGRLAGAYEQYF,TGTGCCAGTAGTCCCCGGACTAGCGGGAGACTAGCCGGCGCCTACGAGCAGTACTTC
TRBJ2-7,NA,TRBD2,TRBV4-3,CASSQRGSGDYEQYF,TGCGCCAGCAGCCAGAGGGGAAGCGGGGACTACGAGCAGTACTTC
TRBJ1-1,NA,NA,TRBV2,CASSGWREMGANTEAFF,TGTGCCAGCAGTGGGTGGAGGGAGATGGGTGCGAACACTGAAGCTTTCTTT
TRBJ2-1,NA,TRBD2,TRBV6-1,CASSEAGTSGRRYNEQFF,TGTGCCAGCAGTGAAGCTGGGACTAGCGGGAGACGGTACAATGAGCAGTTCTTC
TRBJ1-1,NA,TRBD1,TRBV27,CASSWWTGTSTEAFF,TGTGCCAGCAGTTGGTGGACAGGGACATCCACTGAAGCTTTCTTT
TRBJ2-1,NA,TRBD2,TRBV28,CASSLSGTSGSNEQFF,TGTGCCAGCAGTTTGTCCGGGACTAGCGGGAGTAATGAGCAGTTCTTC
TRBJ1-2,once,NA,TRBV7-2,CASSSRGRANYGYTF,TGTGCCAGCAGCTCCAGGGGCCGAGCTAACTATGGCTACACCTTC
TRBJ1-1,NA,TRBD1,TRBV5-1,CASSHQGATEAFF,TGCGCCAGCAGCCATCAGGGGGCCACTGAAGCTTTCTTT
TRBJ2-7,NA,NA,TRBV5-1,CASSLTGVVYEQYF,TGCGCCAGCAGCTTGACGGGAGTAGTGTACGAGCAGTACTTC
TRBJ2-3,NA,NA,TRBV29-1,CSAPRDLGNTDTQYF,TGCAGCGCTCCCCGGGACTTAGGAAACACAGATACGCAGTATTTT
TRBJ2-4,NA,TRBD2,TRBV27,CASSSPGLGNIQYF,TGTGCCAGCAGTTCCCCGGGACTAGGAAACATTCAGTACTTC
TRBJ2-7,NA,NA,TRBV6-5,CASSYVRAQYEQYF,TGTGCCAGCAGTTACGTCAGGGCCCAATACGAGCAGTACTTC
TRBJ1-1,NA,NA,TRBV10-3,CAISDTWEEAFF,TGTGCCATCAGTGATACTTGGGAGGAAGCTTTCTTT
TRBJ1-3,few,TRBD1,TRBV5-1,CASSLGGAGTGNTIYF,TGCGCCAGCAGCCTAGGGGGCGCGGGGACTGGAAACACCATATATTTT
TRBJ1-1,NA,NA,TRBV28,CASRPEGHRNTEAFF,TGTGCCAGCAGACCCGAGGGACACAGGAACACTGAAGCTTTCTTT
TRBJ2-5,NA,TRBD2,TRBV29-1,CSPPGQGTSGWSETQYF,TGCAGCCCTCCGGGACAAGGGACTAGCGGATGGTCGGAGACCCAGTACTTC
TRBJ2-1,NA,TRBD2,TRBV30,CASGIAGVNEQFF,TGTGCCTCAGGAATAGCGGGAGTTAATGAGCAGTTCTTC
TRBJ2-3,few,TRBD2,TRBV6-1,CASSGLAGGRDSQYF,TGTGCCAGCAGCGGACTAGCGGGAGGGAGAGATTCGCAGTATTTT
TRBJ2-5,NA,NA,TRBV9,CASSPRSAENEETQYF,TGTGCCAGCAGCCCCCGCTCGGCGGAGAACGAAGAGACCCAGTACTTC
TRBJ2-3,NA,TRBD2,TRBV6-4,CASSELAGADTQYF,TGTGCCAGCAGTGAGCTAGCGGGAGCAGATACGCAGTATTTT
TRBJ2-1,NA,NA,TRBV27,CASSQLLGYNEQFF,TGTGCCAGCAGTCAGCTACTAGGATACAATGAGCAGTTCTTC
TRBJ2-7,few,NA,TRBV5-6,CASSWSYEQYF,TGTGCCAGCAGCTGGAGCTACGAGCAGTACTTC
TRBJ2-7,NA,NA,TRBV6-1,CASSEAPVGETNF,TGTGCCAGCAGTGAAGCCCCCGTTGGAGAAACCAACTTC
TRBJ1-2,few,TRBD1,TRBV2,CARQRTGIGYTF,TGTGCCAGACAAAGGACAGGGATCGGCTACACCTTC
TRBJ1-1,NA,TRBD1,TRBV4-1,CASSQEGWTGGRLSTEAFF,TGCGCCAGCAGCCAAGAGGGTTGGACAGGGGGAAGGCTTAGCACTGAAGCTTTCTTT
TRBJ2-5,NA,NA,TRBV7-9,CASSLPNGEETQYF,TGTGCCAGCAGCCTCCCCAACGGGGAAGAGACCCAGTACTTC
TRBJ1-6,few,TRBD1,TRBV29-1,CSVKGQEPNSPLHF,TGCAGCGTTAAGGGACAGGAGCCTAATTCACCCCTCCACTTT
TRBJ1-2,NA,TRBD1,TRBV5-1,CASSRGQGYGYTF,TGCGCCAGCAGCAGGGGACAGGGCTATGGCTACACCTTC
TRBJ2-1,few,NA,TRBV29-1,CSAGTSGNEQFF,TGCAGCGCGGGGACATCAGGCAATGAGCAGTTCTTC
TRBJ2-3,NA,NA,TRBV29-1,CSVNDGTDTQYF,TGCAGCGTCAACGACGGGACAGATACGCAGTATTTT
TRBJ1-2,NA,NA,TRBV4-2,CASSQDGNYGYTF,TGTGCCAGCAGCCAAGACGGTAACTATGGCTACACCTTC